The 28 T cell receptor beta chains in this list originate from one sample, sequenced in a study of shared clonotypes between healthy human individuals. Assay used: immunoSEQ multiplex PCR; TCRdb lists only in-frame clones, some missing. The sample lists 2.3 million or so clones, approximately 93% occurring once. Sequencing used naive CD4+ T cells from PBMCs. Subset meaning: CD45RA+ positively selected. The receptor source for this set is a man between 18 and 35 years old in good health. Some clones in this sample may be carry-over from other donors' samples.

CDR3 region: CASSMDGNTEAFF. CDR3 DNA sequence: TGCGCCAGCAGCATGGACGGAAACACTGAAGCTTTCTTT. V usage is TRBV5-1 and J usage is TRBJ1-1; no definite D call. Germline V CDR1 and CDR2: SGHRS, YFSETQ. The CDR3 extends over 13 amino acids. V lost 4 bases and J lost 2, with 9 bases in between.

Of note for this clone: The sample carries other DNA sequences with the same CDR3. The DNA for the CDR3 is TGTGCCAGCAGTCCGGGCCTTAATCAGCCCCAGCATTTT. Its translation: CASSPGLNQPQHF. The V and J genes are TRBV6-5 and TRBJ1-5, with no clear D. The CDR3 has 13 amino acids. Trimming pared 5 bases from V and 4 bases from J, leaving 9 bases between. From germline, CDR1 is MNHEY and CDR2 SVGAGI.

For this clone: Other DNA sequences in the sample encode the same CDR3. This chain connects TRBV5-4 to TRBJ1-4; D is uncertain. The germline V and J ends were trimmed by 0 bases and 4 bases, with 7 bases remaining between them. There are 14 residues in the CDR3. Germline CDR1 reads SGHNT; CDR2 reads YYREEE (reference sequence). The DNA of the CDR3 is TGTGCCAGCAGCTTGGGATCGGGTAATGAAAAACTGTTTTTT. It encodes CASSLGSGNEKLFF.

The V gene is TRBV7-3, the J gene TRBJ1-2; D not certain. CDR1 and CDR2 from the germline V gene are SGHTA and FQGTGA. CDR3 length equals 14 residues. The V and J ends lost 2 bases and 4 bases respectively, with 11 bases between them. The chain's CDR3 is CASSLGTGGYGYTF. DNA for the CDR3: TGTGCCAGCAGCTTAGGAACGGGTGGCTATGGCTACACCTTC.

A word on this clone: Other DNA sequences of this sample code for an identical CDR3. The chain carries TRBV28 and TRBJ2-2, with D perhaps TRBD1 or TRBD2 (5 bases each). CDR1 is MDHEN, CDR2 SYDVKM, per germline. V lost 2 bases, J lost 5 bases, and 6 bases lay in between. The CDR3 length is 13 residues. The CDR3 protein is CASSLEGTGELFF. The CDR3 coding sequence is TGTGCCAGCAGTTTAGAGGGGACCGGGGAGCTGTTTTTT.

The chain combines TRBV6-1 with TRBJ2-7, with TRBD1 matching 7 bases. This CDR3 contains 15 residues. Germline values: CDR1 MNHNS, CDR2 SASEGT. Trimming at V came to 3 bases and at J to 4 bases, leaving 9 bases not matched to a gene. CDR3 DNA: TGTGCCAGCAGTGACCAATGGAGACAGGGATACGAGCAGTACTTC. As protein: CASSDQWRQGYEQYF.

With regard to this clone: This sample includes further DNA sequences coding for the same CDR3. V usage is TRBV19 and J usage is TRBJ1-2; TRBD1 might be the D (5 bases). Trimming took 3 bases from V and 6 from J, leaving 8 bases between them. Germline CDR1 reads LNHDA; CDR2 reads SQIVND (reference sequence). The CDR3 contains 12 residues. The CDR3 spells CASSIRGDGYTF. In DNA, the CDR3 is TGTGCCAGTAGTATCCGGGGGGATGGCTACACCTTC.

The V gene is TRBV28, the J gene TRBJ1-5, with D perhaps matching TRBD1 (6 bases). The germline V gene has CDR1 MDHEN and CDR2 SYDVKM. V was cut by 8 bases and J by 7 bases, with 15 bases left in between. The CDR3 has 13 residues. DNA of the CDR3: TGTGCCAGCCCCGGGGGCAGCGGACAGCCCCAGCATTTT. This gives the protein CASPGGSGQPQHF.

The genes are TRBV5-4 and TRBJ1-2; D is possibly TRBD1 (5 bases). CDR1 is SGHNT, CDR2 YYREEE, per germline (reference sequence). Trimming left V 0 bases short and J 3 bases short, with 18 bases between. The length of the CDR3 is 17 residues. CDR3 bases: TGTGCCAGCAGCTTGGGGGGTTCGCAGGGTATTGACTATGGCTACACCTTC. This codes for CASSLGGSQGIDYGYTF.

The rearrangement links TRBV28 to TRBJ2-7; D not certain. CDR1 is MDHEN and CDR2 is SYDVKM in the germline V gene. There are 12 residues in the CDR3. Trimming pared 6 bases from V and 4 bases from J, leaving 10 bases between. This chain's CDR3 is CASRTSPYEQYF. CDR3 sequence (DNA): TGTGCCAGCAGGACGTCACCTTACGAGCAGTACTTC.

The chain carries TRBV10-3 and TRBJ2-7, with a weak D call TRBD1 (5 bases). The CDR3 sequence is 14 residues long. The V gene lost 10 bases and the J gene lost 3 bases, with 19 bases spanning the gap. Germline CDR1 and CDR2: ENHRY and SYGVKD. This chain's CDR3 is CASEHQGRHYEQYF. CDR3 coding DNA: TGTGCCAGTGAACATCAGGGAAGACACTACGAGCAGTACTTC.

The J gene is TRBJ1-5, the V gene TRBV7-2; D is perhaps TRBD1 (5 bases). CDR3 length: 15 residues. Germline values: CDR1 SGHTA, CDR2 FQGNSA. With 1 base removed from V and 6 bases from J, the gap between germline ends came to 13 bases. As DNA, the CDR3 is TGTGCCAGCAGCTTAGAATCAGGGTATGCTCAGCCCCAGCATTTT. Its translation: CASSLESGYAQPQHF.

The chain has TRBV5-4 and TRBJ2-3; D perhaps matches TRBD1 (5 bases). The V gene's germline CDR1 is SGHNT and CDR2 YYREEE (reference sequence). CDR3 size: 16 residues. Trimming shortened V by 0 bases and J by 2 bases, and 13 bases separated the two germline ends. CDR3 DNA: TGTGCCAGCAGCTTGGTAGACAGAAGTTCCACAGATACGCAGTATTTT. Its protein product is CASSLVDRSSTDTQYF.

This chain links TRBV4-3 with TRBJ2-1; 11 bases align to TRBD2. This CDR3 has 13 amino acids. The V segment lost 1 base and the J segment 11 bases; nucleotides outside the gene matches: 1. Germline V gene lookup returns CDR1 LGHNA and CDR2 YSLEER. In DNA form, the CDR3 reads TGCGCCAGCAGCCAAGTGACTAGCGGGAAGCAGTTCTTC. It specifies CASSQVTSGKQFF.

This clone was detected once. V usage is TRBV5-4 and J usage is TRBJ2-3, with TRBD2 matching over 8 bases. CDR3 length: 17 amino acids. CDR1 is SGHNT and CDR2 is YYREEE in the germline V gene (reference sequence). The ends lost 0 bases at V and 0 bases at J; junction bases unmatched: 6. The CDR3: CASSLVVSGTSTDTQYF. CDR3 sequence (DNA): TGTGCCAGCAGCTTGGTTGTTAGCGGGACTAGCACAGATACGCAGTATTTT.

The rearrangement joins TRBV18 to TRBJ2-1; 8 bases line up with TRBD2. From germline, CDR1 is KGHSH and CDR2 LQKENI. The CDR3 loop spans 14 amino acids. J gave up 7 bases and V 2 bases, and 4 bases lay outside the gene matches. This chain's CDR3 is CASSPGLAQNEQFF. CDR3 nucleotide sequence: TGTGCCAGCTCACCAGGACTAGCTCAAAATGAGCAGTTCTTC.

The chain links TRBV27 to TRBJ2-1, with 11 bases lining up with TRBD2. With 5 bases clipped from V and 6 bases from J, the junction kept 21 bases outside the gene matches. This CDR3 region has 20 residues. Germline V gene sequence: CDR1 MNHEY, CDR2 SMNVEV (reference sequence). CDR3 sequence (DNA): TGTGCCAGCAGTCGGGGTAGGAGTAGCGGGAGGGCCTATAAGGGCAATGAGCAGTTCTTC. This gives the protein CASSRGRSSGRAYKGNEQFF.

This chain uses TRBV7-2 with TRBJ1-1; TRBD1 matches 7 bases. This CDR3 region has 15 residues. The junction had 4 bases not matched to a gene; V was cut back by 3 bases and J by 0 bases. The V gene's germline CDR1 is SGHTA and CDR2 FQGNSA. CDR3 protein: CASSFTGTVNTEAFF. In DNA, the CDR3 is TGTGCCAGCAGCTTCACCGGGACAGTGAACACTGAAGCTTTCTTT. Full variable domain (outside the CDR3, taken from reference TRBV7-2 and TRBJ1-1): GAGVSQSPSNKVTEKGKDVELRCDPISGHTALYWYRQSLGQGLEFLIYFQGNSAPDKSGLPSDRFSAERTGGSVSTLTIQRTQQEDSAVYLCASSFTGTVNTEAFFGQGTRLTVV.

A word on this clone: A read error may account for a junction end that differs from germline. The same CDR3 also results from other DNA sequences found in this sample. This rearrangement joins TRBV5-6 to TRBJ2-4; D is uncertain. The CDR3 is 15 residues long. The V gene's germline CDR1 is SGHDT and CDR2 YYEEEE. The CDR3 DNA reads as TGCGCCAGCAGCTTGGGGTCCTTAGCCAAAAACATTCAGTACTTC. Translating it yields CASSLGSLAKNIQYF.

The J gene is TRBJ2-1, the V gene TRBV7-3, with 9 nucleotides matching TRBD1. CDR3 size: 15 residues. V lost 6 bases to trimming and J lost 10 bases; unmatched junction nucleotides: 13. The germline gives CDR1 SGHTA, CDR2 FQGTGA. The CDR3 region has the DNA TGTGCCAGCAGTATTGACAGGGGGATGGTCCGGGAGCAGTTCTTC. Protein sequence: CASSIDRGMVREQFF.

CDR3 bases: TGTGCCACCATGGCGAGACAGGGGCCCTACGAGCAGTACTTC. Its translation: CATMARQGPYEQYF. The chain recombines TRBV15 with TRBJ2-7; 8 bases fit TRBD1. The CDR3 is made up of 14 amino acids. CDR1 is LNHNV and CDR2 is YYDKDF in the germline V gene (reference sequence). The ends lost 7 bases at V and 2 bases at J; junction bases unmatched: 7.

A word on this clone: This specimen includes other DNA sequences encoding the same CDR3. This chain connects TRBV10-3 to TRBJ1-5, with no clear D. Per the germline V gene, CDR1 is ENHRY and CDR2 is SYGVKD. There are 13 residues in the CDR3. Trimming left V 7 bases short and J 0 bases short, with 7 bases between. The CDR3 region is CAITGDSNQPQHF. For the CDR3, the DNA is TGTGCCATCACCGGGGATAGCAATCAGCCCCAGCATTTT.

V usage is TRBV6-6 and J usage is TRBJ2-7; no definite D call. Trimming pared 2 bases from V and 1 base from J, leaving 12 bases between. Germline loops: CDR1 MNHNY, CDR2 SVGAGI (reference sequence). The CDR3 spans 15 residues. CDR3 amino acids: CASSYPQDGSYEQYF. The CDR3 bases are TGTGCCAGCAGTTACCCCCAAGACGGTTCCTACGAGCAGTACTTC.

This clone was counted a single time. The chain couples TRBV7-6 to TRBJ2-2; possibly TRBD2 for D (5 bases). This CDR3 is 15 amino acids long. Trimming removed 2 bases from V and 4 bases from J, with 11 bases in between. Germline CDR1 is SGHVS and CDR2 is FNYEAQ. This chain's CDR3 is CASSLRGKSTGELFF. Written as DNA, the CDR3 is TGTGCCAGCAGCTTACGGGGAAAGTCCACCGGGGAGCTGTTTTTT.

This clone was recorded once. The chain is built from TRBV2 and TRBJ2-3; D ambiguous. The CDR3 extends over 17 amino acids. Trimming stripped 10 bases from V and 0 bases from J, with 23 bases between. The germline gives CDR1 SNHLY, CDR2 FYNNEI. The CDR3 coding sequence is TGTGCCACAGCACCGGTTGGAGCTCGAACTAGCACAGATACGCAGTATTTT. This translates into CATAPVGARTSTDTQYF.

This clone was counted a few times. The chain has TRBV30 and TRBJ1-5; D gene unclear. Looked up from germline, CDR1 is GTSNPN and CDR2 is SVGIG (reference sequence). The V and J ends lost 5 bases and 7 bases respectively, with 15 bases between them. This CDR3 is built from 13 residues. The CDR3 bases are TGTGCCTGGGGAGGGTCCGGGGTCCAGCCCCAGCATTTT. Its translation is CAWGGSGVQPQHF.

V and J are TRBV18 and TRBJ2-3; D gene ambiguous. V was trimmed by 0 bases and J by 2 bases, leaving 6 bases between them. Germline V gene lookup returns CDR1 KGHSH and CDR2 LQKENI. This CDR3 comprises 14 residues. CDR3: CASSPPLVTDTQYF. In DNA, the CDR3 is TGTGCCAGCTCACCACCCCTAGTCACAGATACGCAGTATTTT.

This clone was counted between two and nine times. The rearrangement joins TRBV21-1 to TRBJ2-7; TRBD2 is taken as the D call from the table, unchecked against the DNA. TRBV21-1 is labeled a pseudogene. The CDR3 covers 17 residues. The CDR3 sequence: CASSRRGLAEPSYEQYF. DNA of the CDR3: TGTGCCAGCAGTCGCAGAGGACTAGCGGAACCCTCCTACGAGCAGTACTTC.